One sample yielded the 5 T cell receptor beta chains listed below, sequenced in a study of T cell responses to AZD1222 COVID-19 vaccine. Assay used: immunoSEQ multiplex PCR; TCRdb lists only in-frame clones, some missing. The table records roughly 170,000 clones, just over 90% of them present only once. This specimen consisted of peripheral blood, obtained on day 0 of AZD1222 vaccination. These receptors originate from an adult in good health.

The chain couples TRBV16 to TRBJ1-2; weak D call: TRBD1 (5 bases). V shed 0 bases and J shed 6 bases, with 8 bases lying between them. Looked up from germline, CDR1 is KGHSY and CDR2 is FQNENV. This CDR3 has 13 residues. CDR3 region: CASSQSTVDGYTF. The CDR3 DNA follows: TGTGCCAGCAGCCAATCGACAGTGGATGGCTACACCTTC. Looking up the rest from reference TRBV16 and TRBJ1-2 gives the full variable domain: GEEVAQTPKHLVRGEGQKAKLYCAPIKGHSYVFWYQQVLKNEFKFLISFQNENVFDETGMPKERFSAKCLPNSPCSLEIQATKLEDSAVYFCASSQSTVDGYTFGSGTRLTVV.

V and J are TRBV27 and TRBJ2-7, with D perhaps matching TRBD1 (5 bases). This CDR3 region has 14 residues. The germline V gene has CDR1 MNHEY and CDR2 SMNVEV (reference sequence). Trimming removed 5 bases at V and 3 bases at J, with 14 bases between. CDR3 residues: CASSAPGSGYEQYF. CDR3 in DNA: TGTGCCAGCAGTGCCCCAGGGTCTGGCTACGAGCAGTACTTC.

The gene calls are TRBV6-2 or TRBV6-3 and TRBJ2-5; 13 bases match TRBD2. The length of the CDR3 is 17 residues. Trimming took 6 bases from V and 4 from J; bases not matched to a gene: 11. Germline assignment: CDR1 MNHEY and CDR2 SVGEGT. The CDR3 is CASSPGGLAGSGETQYF. The CDR3 region has the DNA TGTGCCAGCAGCCCAGGGGGACTAGCGGGGTCGGGAGAGACCCAGTACTTC.

This chain connects TRBV6-1 to TRBJ1-4; tentatively, D is TRBD1 (6 bases). Germline loops: CDR1 MNHNS, CDR2 SASEGT. V gave up 3 bases and J gave up 7 bases, with 24 bases separating them. This CDR3 is built from 18 residues. The CDR3 DNA follows: TGTGCCAGCAGTGAGGGGGTCTGGGCGGCAAGAGGGGGTGAAAAACTGTTTTTT. Protein: CASSEGVWAARGGEKLFF.

The rearrangement links TRBV27 to TRBJ1-2; unclear D gene. The V and J ends lost 0 bases and 4 bases respectively, with 3 bases between them. Germline CDR1 is MNHEY and CDR2 is SMNVEV (reference sequence). The CDR3 spans 12 residues. The CDR3 region is CASSLSGYGYTF. For the CDR3, the DNA is TGTGCCAGCAGTTTATCGGGCTATGGCTACACCTTC.